The 24 T cell receptor beta chains listed next were all sequenced from one sample in a study of blood T cell repertoires in COVID-19. The protocol was immunoSEQ multiplex PCR, while the TCRdb copy is restricted to in-frame clones and leaves out a portion. The sample has about 130,000 clones, about 86% seen once; the top ten hold around 16%. Sequenced: peripheral blood. The source is a woman aged 45 to 65 who had recovered from COVID-19.

V gene TRBV24-1 combines with J gene TRBJ2-5; TRBD2 matches at 7 bases. This CDR3 has 14 residues. Trimming at V came to 3 bases and at J to 5 bases, leaving 5 bases not matched to a gene. CDR1 and CDR2 (germline): KGHDR, SFDVKD. DNA for the CDR3: TGTGCCACCAGTGATCCCGACGGGGGGGAGACCCAGTACTTC. Translated: CATSDPDGGETQYF.

The chain carries TRBV4-2 and TRBJ2-4; weak D call: TRBD2 (6 bases). The V and J ends lost 1 base and 0 bases respectively, with 10 bases between them. Per germline, CDR1 LGHNA and CDR2 YNFKEQ. This CDR3 contains 16 residues. The CDR3 reads CASSQAGVLAKNIQYF. CDR3 bases: TGTGCCAGCAGCCAAGCGGGGGTGCTAGCCAAAAACATTCAGTACTTC.

V and J are TRBV5-5 and TRBJ2-5, with a tentative D call TRBD2 (6 bases). CDR1 is SGHKS and CDR2 is YYEKEE in the germline V gene (reference sequence). The CDR3 contains 14 residues. V shed 0 bases and J shed 5 bases, with 11 bases lying between them. The CDR3 coding sequence is TGTGCCAGCAGCTTGGACCCCGGAGGGGAGACCCAGTACTTC. Translation gives CASSLDPGGETQYF.

This sequence joins TRBV29-1 and TRBJ1-1; D possibly corresponds to TRBD1 (5 bases). The CDR3 consists of 13 residues. Deletions cut 8 bases from V and 1 base from J, with 14 bases between. From germline, CDR1 is SQVTM and CDR2 ANQGSEA. The CDR3 protein is CSSARDSNTEAFF. The CDR3 DNA follows: TGCAGCTCCGCCAGGGACTCGAACACTGAAGCTTTCTTT.

This clone has a single count. J is TRBJ2-3 and V is TRBV18, with TRBD1 matching over 7 bases. The junction had 8 bases not matched to a gene; V was cut back by 6 bases and J by 5 bases. The length of the CDR3 is 14 residues. Germline values: CDR1 KGHSH, CDR2 LQKENI. CDR3 protein: CASSQKTGRDTQYF. The CDR3 coding sequence is TGTGCCAGCTCGCAGAAGACAGGGCGAGATACGCAGTATTTT. Supplemented by reference TRBV18 and TRBJ2-3, the full variable domain reads NAGVMQNPRHLVRRRGQEARLRCSPMKGHSHVYWYRQLPEEGLKFMVYLQKENIIDESGMPKERFSAEFPKEGPSILRIQQVVRGDSAAYFCASSQKTGRDTQYFGPGTRLTVL.

V usage is TRBV27 and J usage is TRBJ2-2, with a possible D match to TRBD2 (7 bases). The germline CDR1 and CDR2 sequences are MNHEY and SMNVEV (reference sequence). Deletions cut 4 bases from V and 7 bases from J, with 16 bases between. This CDR3 comprises 15 residues. CDR3 in DNA: TGTGCCAGCAGTTATCAAATTAGGGGGGGCGGGGAGCTGTTTTTT. Its translation is CASSYQIRGGGELFF.

The V call is TRBV12-5, the J call TRBJ2-1, with D perhaps TRBD2 (5 bases). The CDR3 sequence is 16 residues long. CDR1 and CDR2 from the germline V gene are LGHNT and FRNRAP. V lost 5 bases and J 0 bases, leaving 14 bases between the germline ends. DNA of the CDR3: TGTGCTAGTGGTCGGAGTTCTGGGAGCTCCTACAATGAGCAGTTCTTC. Its translation is CASGRSSGSSYNEQFF.

Details on this clone: With a much larger clone just one base away, this may be a read error. The chain carries TRBV5-6 and TRBJ2-5, with TRBD2 matching over 11 bases. Germline values: CDR1 SGHDT, CDR2 YYEEEE. This CDR3 has 15 amino acids. In DNA form, the CDR3 reads TGTGCCAGCAGCTTGACTAGCGGGGGACAAGAGATCCAGTACTTC. Protein: CASSLTSGGQEIQYF. Combining the CDR3 with reference TRBV5-6 and TRBJ2-5 gives the whole variable domain DAGVTQSPTHLIKTRGQQVTLRCSPKSGHDTVSWYQQALGQGPQFIFQYYEEEERQRGNFPDRFSGHQFPNYSSELNVNALLLGDSALYLCASSLTSGGQEIQYFGPGTRLLVL.

The V gene is TRBV9, the J gene TRBJ1-4, with 11 bases matching TRBD1. Germline CDR1 is SGDLS and CDR2 is YYNGEE. This CDR3 region has 18 residues. J lost 3 bases, V lost 2 bases, and 9 bases had no gene match. The CDR3 bases are TGTGCCAGCAGCGTCGCCCAGGACAGGGGGCCTTCTAATGAAAAACTGTTTTTT. This translates into CASSVAQDRGPSNEKLFF.

This chain uses TRBV27 with TRBJ1-2; D unclear. With 5 bases removed from V and 4 bases from J, the gap between germline ends came to 17 bases. The CDR3 sequence is 15 residues long. CDR1 is MNHEY, CDR2 SMNVEV, per germline (reference sequence). The CDR3 sequence: CASSATVASIYGYTF. The CDR3 DNA reads as TGTGCCAGCAGTGCCACCGTAGCGAGTATCTATGGCTACACCTTC.

The V call is TRBV18, the J call TRBJ1-1, with TRBD1 identical over 8 bases. The CDR3 loop spans 14 amino acids. Germline V lookup: CDR1 KGHSH, CDR2 LQKENI. V lost 6 bases to trimming and J lost 0 bases; unmatched junction nucleotides: 3. The CDR3 loop reads CASSQTGVNTEAFF. CDR3 nucleotide sequence: TGTGCCAGCTCTCAGACAGGGGTGAACACTGAAGCTTTCTTT.

This clone was counted a few times. V is TRBV5-5 and J is TRBJ2-3, with 7 bases that match TRBD2. The junction had 8 bases not matched to a gene; V was cut back by 2 bases and J by 2 bases. This CDR3 comprises 16 residues. Germline assignment: CDR1 SGHKS and CDR2 YYEKEE (reference sequence). The CDR3 DNA follows: TGTGCCAGCAGCTTCAAGGCTAGCGGCCTCACAGATACGCAGTATTTT. It specifies CASSFKASGLTDTQYF.

The chain is built from TRBV7-3 and TRBJ1-1, with a tentative D call TRBD1 (5 bases). There are 14 residues in the CDR3. Germline V gene sequence: CDR1 SGHTA, CDR2 FQGTGA. V lost 4 bases, J lost 3 bases, and 12 bases lay in between. The CDR3 DNA follows: TGTGCCAGCAGCTCACGATGGGGGGACACTGAAGCTTTCTTT. Protein: CASSSRWGDTEAFF.

The chain recombines TRBV7-2 with TRBJ2-3; tentative D call: TRBD1 (5 bases). There are 14 residues in the CDR3. Germline V CDR1 and CDR2: SGHTA, FQGNSA. Trimming pared 6 bases from V and 1 base from J, leaving 11 bases between. CDR3 region: CASRLSRGTDTQYF. In DNA, the CDR3 is TGTGCCAGCAGACTCAGCAGGGGCACAGATACGCAGTATTTT.

The rearrangement links TRBV21-1 to TRBJ1-4; the table assigns TRBD1, which was not confirmed against the DNA. TRBV21-1 constitutes a pseudogene. The CDR3 contains 19 residues. The CDR3 reads CASSFPWGPSGATNEKLFF. The CDR3 DNA sequence: TGTGCCAGCAGCTTCCCGTGGGGGCCCAGCGGCGCAACTAATGAAAAACTGTTTTTT.

J is TRBJ1-3 and V is TRBV4-1; weak D call: TRBD1 (5 bases). The germline CDR1 and CDR2 sequences are MGHRA and YSYEKL. Trimming pared 2 bases from V and 1 base from J, leaving 12 bases between. The CDR3 runs to 16 residues. CDR3 sequence reads: CASSQPPRGSGNTIYF. The CDR3 DNA reads TGCGCCAGCAGCCAACCTCCCCGGGGGTCTGGAAACACCATATATTTT.

This clone was detected only a few times. J is TRBJ1-2 and V is TRBV28, with D perhaps TRBD1 (6 bases). The CDR3 totals 14 residues. Germline V lookup: CDR1 MDHEN, CDR2 SYDVKM. Trimming removed 2 bases from V and 8 bases from J, with 15 bases in between. The CDR3 loop is CASSLAQGSEGYTF. In nucleotides, the CDR3 is TGTGCCAGCAGTTTAGCGCAGGGGTCGGAAGGCTACACCTTC.

The chain couples TRBV6-5 to TRBJ1-2; D possibly corresponds to TRBD1 (6 bases). Deletions cut 7 bases from V and 8 bases from J, with 17 bases between. The CDR3 extends over 13 amino acids. Germline-derived CDR1 and CDR2 are MNHEY and SVGAGI. The CDR3 nucleotides read TGTGCCAGCAACATACAGGGAGTCGGGGGCTACACCTTC. It encodes CASNIQGVGGYTF.

This clone was seen once. The chain has TRBV5-1 and TRBJ2-6, with D perhaps matching TRBD1 (6 bases). The CDR3 is 14 residues long. The V gene's germline CDR1 is SGHRS and CDR2 YFSETQ. V was trimmed by 4 bases and J by 2 bases, leaving 7 bases between them. Written as DNA, the CDR3 is TGCGCCAGCAGCGGGGACACTGGGGCCAACGTCCTGACTTTC. This codes for CASSGDTGANVLTF.

The V gene is TRBV12-5, the J gene TRBJ1-4, with a tentative D call TRBD1 (5 bases). The length of the CDR3 is 15 residues. The V gene lost 7 bases and the J gene lost 8 bases, with 20 bases spanning the gap. Germline V gene data show CDR1 as LGHNT and CDR2 as FRNRAP. CDR3 DNA sequence: TGTGCTAGTGCCCCGGGGGGGATCTCGGGGGAAAAACTGTTTTTT. This translates into CASAPGGISGEKLFF.

The chain links TRBV5-6 to TRBJ1-1, with 7 bases lining up with TRBD1. The ends lost 4 bases at V and 1 base at J; junction bases unmatched: 7. The CDR3 is 15 amino acids. Germline V gives CDR1 SGHDT, CDR2 YYEEEE. CDR3 nucleotide sequence: TGTGCCAGCAGCCCGTCCCGGGACAGGAACACTGAAGCTTTCTTT. This codes for CASSPSRDRNTEAFF. Supplemented by reference TRBV5-6 and TRBJ1-1, the full variable domain reads DAGVTQSPTHLIKTRGQQVTLRCSPKSGHDTVSWYQQALGQGPQFIFQYYEEEERQRGNFPDRFSGHQFPNYSSELNVNALLLGDSALYLCASSPSRDRNTEAFFGQGTRLTVV.

This clone appeared a single time. The chain carries TRBV6-5 and TRBJ2-1, with D uncertain. Per germline, CDR1 MNHEY and CDR2 SVGAGI. Trimming left V 4 bases short and J 9 bases short, with 10 bases between. The CDR3 covers 12 residues. The CDR3 reads CASSFRTGEQFF. The CDR3 DNA reads as TGTGCCAGCAGTTTCCGAACGGGTGAGCAGTTCTTC.

The chain carries TRBV24-1 and TRBJ1-2, with 7 bases identical to TRBD1. The germline V gene encodes CDR1 KGHDR and CDR2 SFDVKD. V shed 2 bases and J 2 bases; nucleotides not matched to a gene: 4. The CDR3 runs 15 residues. This CDR3 is CATSDSRQGNYGYTF. For the CDR3, the DNA is TGTGCCACCAGTGATTCTCGACAGGGAAACTATGGCTACACCTTC.

The rearrangement joins TRBV7-2 to TRBJ1-3, with D unclear. Germline loops: CDR1 SGHTA, CDR2 FQGNSA. Trimming stripped 1 base from V and 0 bases from J, with 10 bases between. The CDR3 covers 16 residues. The CDR3: CASSLDPGGSGNTIYF. The CDR3 nucleotides are TGTGCCAGCAGCTTAGATCCAGGTGGCTCTGGAAACACCATATATTTT.